Listed here are 25 T cell receptor beta chains from one sample, sequenced in a study of T cells after yellow fever vaccination. TCRdb passed the 5' RACE reads through MiXCR, listing each CDR3 protein once. The sample includes about 130,000 distinct CDR3 sequences, roughly 10% of them seen just once. This specimen was CD8+ T cells sorted from PBMCs, taken on the day of the yellow fever booster vaccination. These receptors originate from a man in his late teens or twenties who received the YFV17D yellow fever vaccine.

Only a few counts were recorded for this clonotype. The chain couples TRBV4-2 to TRBJ2-7; the D is unclear. CDR1 is LGHNA and CDR2 is YNFKEQ in the germline V gene. This CDR3 has 15 amino acids. Trimming pared 4 bases from V and 0 bases from J, leaving 13 bases between. DNA for the CDR3: TGTGCCAGCAGCCCCTCACTAACTGGCTCCTACGAGCAGTACTTC. Amino acid sequence: CASSPSLTGSYEQYF.

The rearrangement uses TRBV7-9 and TRBJ2-1, with D uncertain. This CDR3 has 14 residues. Germline V lookup: CDR1 SEHNR, CDR2 FQNEAQ (reference sequence). The V end was cut by 6 bases, the J end by 7 bases, with 16 bases between. The CDR3 sequence: CASRSGQIVNEQFF. The CDR3 DNA follows: TGTGCCAGCAGATCGGGCCAAATCGTGAATGAGCAGTTCTTC.

The chain is built from TRBV5-1 and TRBJ1-1, with D unclear. The V and J ends lost 4 bases and 2 bases respectively, with 9 bases between them. CDR1 and CDR2 (germline): SGHRS, YFSETQ. The CDR3 contains 13 residues. This CDR3 is CASSLRENTEAFF. CDR3 nucleotides: TGCGCCAGCAGCCTCCGGGAAAACACTGAAGCTTTCTTT.

The J gene is TRBJ1-1, the V gene TRBV7-9, with TRBD1 as a possible D gene (5 bases). The CDR3 length is 17 residues. V was cut by 4 bases and J by 0 bases, with 18 bases left in between. Germline loops: CDR1 SEHNR, CDR2 FQNEAQ (reference sequence). CDR3 DNA: TGTGCCAGCAGCTCCAGGGTCATGATCGGGATGAACACTGAAGCTTTCTTT. Residues: CASSSRVMIGMNTEAFF.

The V call is TRBV9, the J call TRBJ2-6; D is possibly TRBD2 (6 bases). CDR3 length: 17 amino acids. In germline, CDR1 is SGDLS, CDR2 YYNGEE. V was cut by 2 bases and J by 0 bases, with 12 bases left in between. CDR3 DNA sequence: TGTGCCAGCAGCGTTAACTCCGGGGGCTCTGGGGCCAACGTCCTGACTTTC. Residues: CASSVNSGGSGANVLTF.

DNA of the CDR3: TGTGCCAGCAGCCGCGGGGCGGGTGAGCAGTTCTTC. It specifies CASSRGAGEQFF. The chain carries TRBV5-5 and TRBJ2-1; tentatively, D is TRBD2 (6 bases). Germline loops: CDR1 SGHKS, CDR2 YYEKEE (reference sequence). V lost 4 bases and J 9 bases, leaving 11 bases between the germline ends. The CDR3 totals 12 residues.

This chain uses TRBV28 with TRBJ1-1; D remains ambiguous. V dropped 7 bases and J dropped 7 bases, with 16 bases sitting between them. CDR1 is MDHEN, CDR2 SYDVKM, per germline. The CDR3 sequence is 13 residues long. The chain's CDR3 is CASTLSRSIEAFF. In DNA form, the CDR3 reads TGTGCCAGCACCCTAAGCAGGTCCATTGAAGCTTTCTTT.

Only a few counts were recorded for this clonotype. The V and J genes are TRBV9 and TRBJ2-7; unclear D gene. The CDR3 contains 13 residues. Germline V CDR1 and CDR2: SGDLS, YYNGEE. Trimming removed 4 bases at V and 2 bases at J, with 10 bases between. The CDR3 is CASSSGDAYEQYF. CDR3 DNA: TGTGCCAGCAGCTCTGGAGACGCCTACGAGCAGTACTTC.

CDR3 amino acids: CASSLAQIQPDTQYF. As DNA, the CDR3 is TGTGCCAGCAGCTTAGCGCAAATCCAGCCAGATACGCAGTATTTT. The chain has TRBV7-2 and TRBJ2-3; D remains unclear. The CDR3 loop spans 15 amino acids. Germline-derived CDR1 and CDR2 are SGHTA and FQGNSA. V was shortened by 0 bases and J by 4 bases, with 11 bases between the two germline ends.

This clonotype was seen many times. V is TRBV4-1 and J is TRBJ1-5, with a weak D call TRBD1 (5 bases). Germline CDR1 MGHRA, CDR2 YSYEKL. CDR3 length: 17 residues. Trimming left V 0 bases short and J 3 bases short, with 15 bases between. CDR3 sequence: CASSQEEWGLPNQPQHF. The CDR3 coding sequence is TGCGCCAGCAGCCAAGAGGAATGGGGACTTCCCAATCAGCCCCAGCATTTT.

This chain links TRBV4-3 with TRBJ2-7; D is possibly TRBD1 (5 bases). Germline V gene lookup returns CDR1 LGHNA and CDR2 YSLEER. The CDR3 covers 14 residues. Trimming cost V 1 base and J 6 bases, with 13 bases left between them. The DNA for the CDR3 is TGCGCCAGCAGCCAAGTTAGGTCAGGGTCCGAGCAGTACTTC. Translation gives CASSQVRSGSEQYF.

The chain employs TRBV12-3 or TRBV12-4 and TRBJ2-1, with 8 bases lining up with TRBD2. V gave up 6 bases and J gave up 5 bases; unmatched junction bases: 9. The CDR3 loop spans 15 amino acids. This chain's CDR3 is CASSRSGGVNNEQFF. The CDR3 nucleotides are TGTGCCAGCAGCCGAAGCGGGGGAGTAAACAATGAGCAGTTCTTC.

V is TRBV7-2 and J is TRBJ2-3; 7 bases agree with TRBD1. The CDR3 is made up of 12 amino acids. J was trimmed by 9 bases and V by 4 bases; bases with no gene match: 4. Per germline, CDR1 SGHTA and CDR2 FQGNSA. The CDR3 reads CASSSDRATQYF. CDR3 in DNA: TGTGCCAGCAGCTCCGACAGGGCCACGCAGTATTTT.

This clonotype was counted a few times. J is TRBJ2-7 and V is TRBV6-6; D gene ambiguous. The CDR3 is 13 residues long. Per the germline V gene, CDR1 is MNHNY and CDR2 is SVGAGI (reference sequence). V dropped 2 bases and J dropped 5 bases, with 10 bases sitting between them. CDR3 sequence reads: CASSYAQVDEQYV. Here the CDR3 DNA reads TGTGCCAGCAGTTACGCTCAGGTCGACGAGCAGTACGTC.

The chain recombines TRBV7-9 with TRBJ2-3, with D possibly TRBD2 on 5 matching bases. Germline CDR1 reads SEHNR; CDR2 reads FQNEAQ (reference sequence). CDR3 length equals 14 residues. Trimming stripped 4 bases from V and 0 bases from J, with 8 bases between. This CDR3 reads CASSSDSSTDTQYF. The CDR3, as DNA: TGTGCCAGCAGCTCGGACTCTAGCACAGATACGCAGTATTTT.

The sample holds a few counts of this clonotype. The chain uses TRBV4-1 and TRBJ2-3, with D perhaps TRBD1 or TRBD2 (5 bases each). Between the trimmed V and J ends, which lost 3 bases and 4 bases, there was a span of 14 bases. This CDR3 spans 15 amino acids. Per germline, CDR1 MGHRA and CDR2 YSYEKL. The CDR3 nucleotides read TGCGCCAGCAGCCACCGGGACCCCCTGGCAGATACGCAGTATTTT. It yields the protein CASSHRDPLADTQYF.

This clonotype was seen many times. This chain links TRBV7-8 with TRBJ2-2; a weak D match, TRBD1 (5 bases). The germline CDR1 and CDR2 sequences are SGHVS and FQNEAQ. The CDR3 sequence is 14 residues long. V dropped 11 bases and J dropped 2 bases, with 15 bases sitting between them. CDR3 sequence reads: CARILQGNTGELFF. The CDR3 nucleotides are TGTGCCCGAATTCTGCAGGGCAACACCGGGGAGCTGTTTTTT.

This clonotype was detected only a few times. J is TRBJ1-2 and V is TRBV19; a possible D gene is TRBD1 (5 bases). Germline V gene data show CDR1 as LNHDA and CDR2 as SQIVND (reference sequence). V lost 8 bases to trimming and J lost 2 bases, with 18 bases between them. CDR3 length equals 15 residues. The CDR3 DNA sequence: TGTGCCAGTCTGAACCGGGACGGAGTAAACTATGGCTACACCTTC. It yields the protein CASLNRDGVNYGYTF. Looking up the rest from reference TRBV19 and TRBJ1-2 gives the full variable domain: DGGITQSPKYLFRKEGQNVTLSCEQNLNHDAMYWYRQDPGQGLRLIYYSQIVNDFQKGDIAEGYSVSREKKESFPLTVTSAQKNPTAFYLCASLNRDGVNYGYTFGSGTRLTVV.

This clonotype showed up just a few times. The CDR3 loop is CASSYAPGQGKDEQFF. CDR3 DNA: TGTGCCAGCAGTTACGCCCCGGGACAGGGTAAGGATGAGCAGTTCTTC. The V call is TRBV6-5, the J call TRBJ2-1, with 9 positions matching TRBD1. V trimming: 2 bases; J trimming: 8 bases; junction bases outside the gene matches: 10. The CDR3 loop spans 16 amino acids. Germline V gene sequence: CDR1 MNHEY, CDR2 SVGAGI.

The sample holds a few counts of this clonotype. The chain joins TRBV7-2 to TRBJ1-1; the D gene is possibly TRBD1 (6 bases). The CDR3 contains 13 residues. Germline V gene lookup returns CDR1 SGHTA and CDR2 FQGNSA. Trimming pared 10 bases from V and 7 bases from J, leaving 19 bases between. CDR3 bases: TGTGCCACCGGGGCCTCAGGGGCCGATGAAGCTTTCTTT. Amino acid sequence: CATGASGADEAFF. Combining the CDR3 with reference TRBV7-2 and TRBJ1-1 gives the whole variable domain GAGVSQSPSNKVTEKGKDVELRCDPISGHTALYWYRQSLGQGLEFLIYFQGNSAPDKSGLPSDRFSAERTGGSVSTLTIQRTQQEDSAVYLCATGASGADEAFFGQGTRLTVV.

The chain links TRBV5-1 to TRBJ2-5, with 8 bases identical to TRBD1. The CDR3 loop spans 16 amino acids. Trimming at V came to 0 bases and at J to 4 bases, leaving 8 bases not matched to a gene. The germline V gene has CDR1 SGHRS and CDR2 YFSETQ. CDR3 sequence: CASSLAGQGPIETQYF. In DNA form, the CDR3 reads TGCGCCAGCAGCTTGGCTGGACAGGGCCCGATAGAGACCCAGTACTTC. Full variable domain (missing parts from reference TRBV5-1 and TRBJ2-5): KAGVTQTPRYLIKTRGQQVTLSCSPISGHRSVSWYQQTPGQGLQFLFEYFSETQRNKGNFPGRFSGRQFSNSRSEMNVSTLELGDSALYLCASSLAGQGPIETQYFGPGTRLLVL.

There are a few counts of this clonotype. The V call is TRBV7-6, the J call TRBJ2-2, with D possibly TRBD2 on 6 matching bases. V lost 5 bases and J 6 bases, leaving 19 bases between the germline ends. This CDR3 has 16 residues. Germline CDR1 is SGHVS and CDR2 is FNYEAQ. CDR3 nucleotides: TGTGCCAGCAGCCCGTCGACTAGTATGAGGTCCGGGGAGCTGTTTTTT. Protein product: CASSPSTSMRSGELFF.

V is TRBV4-3 and J is TRBJ2-5; D unresolved. Trimming stripped 1 base from V and 5 bases from J, with 11 bases between. This CDR3 contains 14 residues. CDR1 is LGHNA and CDR2 is YSLEER in the germline V gene. CDR3 residues: CASSQGNVWETQYF. The CDR3 region has the DNA TGCGCCAGCAGCCAAGGAAATGTGTGGGAGACCCAGTACTTC.

J is TRBJ1-1 and V is TRBV7-6; D is unresolved. Germline V gene sequence: CDR1 SGHVS, CDR2 FNYEAQ. Trimming shortened V by 6 bases and J by 5 bases, and 13 bases separated the two germline ends. The CDR3 totals 13 residues. CDR3 coding DNA: TGTGCCAGCAGTCCGAAAGGGTTGACTGAAGCTTTCTTT. This gives the protein CASSPKGLTEAFF.

This chain links TRBV9 with TRBJ2-1, with 9 bases matching TRBD1. The CDR3 loop spans 16 amino acids. V lost 4 bases and J lost 7; bases outside the gene matches: 12. Germline lookup yields CDR1 SGDLS and CDR2 YYNGEE. The CDR3 DNA reads as TGTGCCAGCAGCCCGCGGACAGGGGTGTTTGTAAATGAGCAGTTCTTC. It encodes CASSPRTGVFVNEQFF.